This is a list of T cell receptor beta chains from one sample in a study of T cells in Graves' hyperthyroidism and ophthalmopathy. One entry per CDR3 protein results from TCRdb running MiXCR on the multiplex PCR reads. This sample yields approximately 620,000 distinct CDR3 sequences, of which 16% are seen a single time; roughly 3.4% belongs to the top ten. The sample taken for sequencing was blood. The receptors here all came from a woman between 40 and 50 years old with Graves' ophthalmopathy. Both conserved end residues are part of each CDR3. The D gene is left open where the match is weak. The listing skips clone size in some rows; elsewhere it reads once, few, many or a size class.

abundance | d_gene | j_gene | v_gene | CDR3nt | CDR3aa
few | . | TRBJ1-2 | TRBV6-1 | TGTGCCAGCAGTGTCGGCAGCAGATTATATAACTATGGCTACACCTTC | CASSVGSRLYNYGYTF
many | TRBD2 | TRBJ2-1 | TRBV7-8 | TGTGCCAGCAGTGGTTGGACTAGCGGGAGTGGGAGTGAGCAGTTCTTC | CASSGWTSGSGSEQFF
many | . | TRBJ2-7 | TRBV7-8 | TGTGCCAGCAGCTCAGGCCGGGACACAATGTACGAGCAGTACTTC | CASSSGRDTMYEQYF
many | TRBD2 | TRBJ2-3 | TRBV20-1 | TGCAGTGCAGTGCTAGCGGATAGCACAGATACGCAGTATTTT | CSAVLADSTDTQYF
. | TRBD2 | TRBJ2-3 | TRBV5-1 | TGCGCCAGCAGCACCCCGGGACTAGCGAGCACAGATACGCAGTATTTT | CASSTPGLASTDTQYF
. | . | TRBJ2-2 | TRBV6-1 | TGTGCCAGCAGGTTCGGGGACGCCGGGGAGCTGTTTTTT | CASRFGDAGELFF
many | TRBD2 | TRBJ2-1 | TRBV5-1 | TGCGCCAGCAGCATTGGACTAGCGGGAGGGCCCTCCTACAATGAGCAGTTCTTC | CASSIGLAGGPSYNEQFF
many | TRBD2 | TRBJ2-7 | TRBV11-3 | TGTGCCAGCATCGTGATAGCGGGAGGGGGCCCCGAGCAGTACTTC | CASIVIAGGGPEQYF
many | TRBD1 | TRBJ2-1 | TRBV18 | TGTGCCAGCTCACCACCACAGGGGGCCTACAATGAGCAGTTCTTC | CASSPPQGAYNEQFF
many | TRBD2 | TRBJ2-7 | TRBV5-1 | TGCGCCAGCAGCTTGGGACCGGGACTAGCGGGAGGTTTATACGAGCAGTACTTC | CASSLGPGLAGGLYEQYF
. | TRBD2 | TRBJ2-1 | TRBV7-7 | TGTGCTAGCAGCACTCTAGCGGGAGGGCCGGGTGAGCAGTTCTTC | CASSTLAGGPGEQFF
many | TRBD2 | TRBJ2-5 | TRBV20-1 | TGCAGTGCTAGAGACGCCATCCTCGGACAGGGACGACTAGCGGGACCACAAGAGACCCAGTACTTC | CSARDAILGQGRLAGPQETQYF
. | TRBD2 | TRBJ2-3 | TRBV7-3 | TGTGCCAGCAGCCCCTATGGCGGGGGGAAAGATACGCAGTATTTT | CASSPYGGGKDTQYF
many | TRBD2 | TRBJ2-3 | TRBV14 | TGTGCCAGCAGCCATTGGCGGGAGGGCACAGATACGCAGTATTTT | CASSHWREGTDTQYF
many | . | TRBJ1-5 | TRBV20-1 | TGCAGTGCTGGGGGGGCGATTGCCTACAATCAGCCCCAGCATTTT | CSAGGAIAYNQPQHF
few | . | TRBJ2-7 | TRBV10-3 | TGTGCCATCAGTCAAGGAGGAGTCTCCTACGAGCAGTACTTC | CAISQGGVSYEQYF
many | . | TRBJ2-1 | TRBV7-2 | TGTGCCAGCAGCTCCGTCAGGGCCTACAATGAGCAGTTCTTC | CASSSVRAYNEQFF
many | TRBD2 | TRBJ2-7 | TRBV20-1 | TGCAGTGCCACACCCCGAAGCGGGAGATTCTACGAGCAGTACTTC | CSATPRSGRFYEQYF
few | . | TRBJ2-7 | TRBV3-1 | TGTGCCAGCAGCCAAGGGTTAGGTTTGTTCTACGAGCAGTACTTC | CASSQGLGLFYEQYF
many | TRBD1 | TRBJ1-1 | TRBV3-1 | TGTGCCAGCAGACAGGTTGCCGACAGGGAAACTGAAGCTTTCTTT | CASRQVADRETEAFF
. | TRBD2 | TRBJ2-1 | TRBV19 | TGTGCCAGTAGTCTAGCGGGAGAGCCGCACAATGAGCAGTTCTTC | CASSLAGEPHNEQFF
few | . | TRBJ1-6 | TRBV7-8 | TGTGCCAGCGGCTTACTGTCGGCCGCCGGGGGTAATTCACCCCTCCACTTT | CASGLLSAAGGNSPLHF
many | TRBD1 | TRBJ1-4 | TRBV2 | TGTGCCAGCAGCGAACTAGGGACAGGGTCCGGGCTACTGTTTTTT | CASSELGTGSGLLFF
. | . | TRBJ2-1 | TRBV29-1 | TGCAGCGTTGCGGTAGCGCGCTCCTACAATGAGCAGTTCTTC | CSVAVARSYNEQFF
. | TRBD2 | TRBJ2-1 | TRBV6-2/TRBV6-3 | TGTGCCAGCAGTCAAATAGCGGGCCCGAGCTCCCACAATGAGCAGTTCTTC | CASSQIAGPSSHNEQFF
few | . | TRBJ2-6 | TRBV6-2/TRBV6-3 | TGTGCCAGCAGTACAAACAGGGTTTCTGGGGCCAACGTCCTGACTTTC | CASSTNRVSGANVLTF
. | . | TRBJ1-5 | TRBV6-2/TRBV6-3 | TGTGCCAGCAGTTACTTCTTAGCGGGGGAGGAAGCGAGCAATCAGCCCCAGCATTTT | CASSYFLAGEEASNQPQHF
. | TRBD1 | TRBJ2-5 | TRBV29-1 | TGCAGCGTTGAAGGGGACTCAGGGGGCCGGGAGACCCAGTACTTC | CSVEGDSGGRETQYF
few | . | TRBJ2-3 | TRBV7-8 | TGTGCCAGCAGCTTAGATCGAGGGTGGGGAGATACGCAGTATTTT | CASSLDRGWGDTQYF
many | . | TRBJ2-3 | TRBV6-1 | TGTGCCAGCAGTCGAGCGGATTGGGATACGCAGTATTTT | CASSRADWDTQYF
. | . | TRBJ2-4 | TRBV29-1 | TGCAGCGTTGTTAGGACAGACAAAAACATTCAGTACTTC | CSVVRTDKNIQYF
. | . | TRBJ2-6 | TRBV28 | TGTGCCAGCAGTTCCTCTAGCCGTTCTGGGGCCAACGTCCTGACTTTC | CASSSSSRSGANVLTF
many | . | TRBJ2-3 | TRBV30 | TGTGCCTGGGGCGGCGAAGGACTCTCTAGCACAGATACGCAGTATTTT | CAWGGEGLSSTDTQYF
few | . | TRBJ2-3 | TRBV5-1 | TGCGCCAGCAGCTTGGCTAGCAGCTACACAGATACGCAGTATTTT | CASSLASSYTDTQYF
few | . | TRBJ1-6 | TRBV12-3/TRBV12-4 | TGTGCCAACAGTTTAGGCTGGACTTCCTTATCCCTCCACTTT | CANSLGWTSLSLHF